The T cell receptor beta chain under discussion was sequenced for a study of T-cell memory formation after mild COVID-19. Whole-study context: There were largely donor-specific TCR clusters.

Study outcomes and limitations: The SARS-CoV-2 specificity of second-wave clones reaching peak at day 37 remained unverified. Pre-infection memory held some responding clones, suggesting pre-existing cross-reactive T cells responded.

This CDR3 has 14 amino acids. Trimming took off 0 bases at V and 1 base at J, with 7 bases between the two ends. The germline V gene has CDR1 SGHRS and CDR2 YFSETQ. As for this clonotype: What it binds is not known.

One entry per CDR3 protein, called by TCRdb with MiXCR from the 5' RACE reads. The table shows 300,000 to 350,000 distinct CDR3 sequences, with roughly an eighth occurring only once. This chain uses TRBV5-1 with TRBJ1-2, with unresolved D. Material for sequencing was PBMCs or a T cell subset sorted from them (not recorded which). This clonotype originated in a man aged 18 to 29 who had mild COVID-19 (a few samples of this study predate the infection). Cell type and time point are not known. As DNA, the CDR3 is TGCGCCAGCAGCTTGGGTAGGGATAACTATGGCTACACCTTC. Translating gives CASSLGRDNYGYTF. Supplemented by reference TRBV5-1 and TRBJ1-2, the full variable domain reads KAGVTQTPRYLIKTRGQQVTLSCSPISGHRSVSWYQQTPGQGLQFLFEYFSETQRNKGNFPGRFSGRQFSNSRSEMNVSTLELGDSALYLCASSLGRDNYGYTFGSGTRLTVV.